What follows describes a single T cell receptor beta chain. The antigen remains undetermined. Assembly of TCR beta libraries relied on iRepertoire HTBI primers together with Arm-PCR of CDR3 regions. One entry per CDR3 protein results from TCRdb running MiXCR on the multiplex PCR reads. This sample has some 370,000 distinct CDR3 sequences, with 20% to 25% found just once. Time point described: persistent/refractory GD, antithyroid drugs over 5 years with positive TRAb. From RNA extracted from PBMCs, the TCR library was made. Germline-derived CDR1 and CDR2 are LNHDA and SQIVND (reference sequence). This CDR3 is 13 amino acids long. V was pared by 1 base and J by 4 bases, with 7 bases between. The entry originates in a study of regulatory T cells in long-lasting Graves disease. Study-wide results and limits: Persistent-disease Graves' patients showed less TCR diversity than new cases.

The rearrangement joins TRBV19 to TRBJ1-1, with D uncertain. The starting material was peripheral blood mononuclear cells (PBMCs), obtained when the disease was refractory, from a patient treated with antithyroid drugs. This sequence originates from a female donor with Graves disease. In DNA form, the CDR3 reads TGTGCCAGTAGTATAGGTCGGGGCACTGAAGCTTTCTTT. Amino acid sequence: CASSIGRGTEAFF.